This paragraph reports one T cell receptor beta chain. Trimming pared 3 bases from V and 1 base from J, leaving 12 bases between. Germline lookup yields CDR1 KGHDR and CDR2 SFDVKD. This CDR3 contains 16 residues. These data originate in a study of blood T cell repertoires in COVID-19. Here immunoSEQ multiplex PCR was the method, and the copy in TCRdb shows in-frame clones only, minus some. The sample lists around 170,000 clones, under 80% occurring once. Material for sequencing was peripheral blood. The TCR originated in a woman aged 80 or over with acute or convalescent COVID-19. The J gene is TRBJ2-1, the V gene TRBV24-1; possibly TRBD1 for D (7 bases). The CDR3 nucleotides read TGTGCCACCAGTGATGCGACAGGGAGGTCCTACAATGAGCAGTTCTTC. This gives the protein CATSDATGRSYNEQFF.